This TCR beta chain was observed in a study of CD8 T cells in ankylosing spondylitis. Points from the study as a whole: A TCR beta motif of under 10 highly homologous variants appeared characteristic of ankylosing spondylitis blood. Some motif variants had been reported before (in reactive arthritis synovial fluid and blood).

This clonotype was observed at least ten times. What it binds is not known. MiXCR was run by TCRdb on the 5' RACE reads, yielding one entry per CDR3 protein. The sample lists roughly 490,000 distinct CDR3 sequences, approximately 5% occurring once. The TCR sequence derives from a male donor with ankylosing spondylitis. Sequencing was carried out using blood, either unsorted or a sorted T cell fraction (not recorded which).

CDR3 nucleotides: TGCAGCGTTGAGATTGGAGGCTGGGCAGATACGCAGTATTTT. Encoded protein: CSVEIGGWADTQYF. The chain couples TRBV29-1 to TRBJ2-3, with a tentative D call TRBD2 (5 bases). The length of the CDR3 is 14 residues. The V gene lost 3 bases and the J gene lost 4 bases, with 14 bases spanning the gap. CDR1 is SQVTM, CDR2 ANQGSEA, per germline.